This T cell receptor (beta chain) originates from a study of blood T cell repertoires in COVID-19. Overall study: Spain, Italy and the United States supplied samples that represented acute and convalescent COVID-19. T cells, B-cell-depleted T cells, or PBMCs supplied cDNA or gDNA.

The authors' processing: From reference gene primer amplification, estimates of nucleated cell counts were derived. Sequenced by immunoSEQ multiplex PCR; TCRdb stores in-frame clones only, minus some. Clone size and V and J calls were adopted from that table, with D and trimming inferred from the DNA. The table lists about 200,000 clones, around 82% of them singletons. The germline V gene has CDR1 SEHNR and CDR2 FQNEAQ (reference sequence). The V gene end was trimmed by 3 bases and the J gene end by 5 bases; junction bases not matched to a gene: 8. The CDR3 sequence is 15 residues long. The sample comprised peripheral blood. The sequence was obtained from a woman in her thirties or forties with acute or convalescent COVID-19. The rearrangement joins TRBV7-9 to TRBJ2-7; 9 positions match TRBD1. CDR3 DNA: TGTGCCAGCAGCTTTTATTACGGGACAGGGAACGAGCAGTACTTC. Translation: CASSFYYGTGNEQYF.